This entry is about one T cell receptor beta chain. Antigen specificity is unknown. The sample belongs to a study of T cell repertoires in cytomegalovirus infection. Study in general: Both recently identified HLA-C-restricted and well-studied HLA-B-restricted CMV epitopes were used in the study. Carrying CMV and the relevant HLA type showed in public TCR beta signatures.

Using its own MiXCR run on the reads, TCRdb lists one record per CDR3 protein. The sample records roughly 700,000 distinct CDR3 sequences, roughly 33% being singletons. General study points: It was HLA-C-restricted CMV-specific TCR beta clonotypes that dominated the response ex vivo.

Trimming removed 6 bases from V and 0 bases from J, with 9 bases in between. The CDR3 spans 13 residues. Germline V CDR1 and CDR2: ENHRY, SYGVKD. The material was cultured PBMCs, obtained from culture after CMV antigen stimulation. The genes are TRBV10-3 and TRBJ2-7; D might be TRBD2 (6 bases). The origin of this receptor is a human donor in good health (CMV status not recorded). Some clones in this sample may be carry-over from other donors' samples. The CDR3 nucleotides read TGTGCCATCAGGGAGGGAGCCTCCTACGAGCAGTACTTC. Amino acids: CAIREGASYEQYF.